A single sample is the source of the 3 T cell receptor beta chains below, sequenced in a study of blood T cell repertoires in COVID-19. The protocol was immunoSEQ multiplex PCR, while the TCRdb copy is restricted to in-frame clones and leaves out a portion. The profile covers some 390,000 clones, with about 87% appearing a single time and roughly 2% taken by the ten largest. Sequencing was done on a sample of peripheral blood. These receptors were collected from a woman aged 55 to 70 with COVID-19, enrolled during active disease.

The rearrangement joins TRBV5-4 to TRBJ2-5, with 8 bases that match TRBD2. The germline gives CDR1 SGHNT, CDR2 YYREEE (reference sequence). J gave up 2 bases and V 4 bases, and 4 bases lay outside the gene matches. The CDR3 is made up of 14 amino acids. The DNA for the CDR3 is TGTGCCAGCAGCCGACTAGCGCCACAAGAGACCCAGTACTTC. Its protein product is CASSRLAPQETQYF.

This clone was picked up one time. This rearrangement joins TRBV5-8 to TRBJ1-2, with D tentatively TRBD1 (5 bases). Looked up from germline, CDR1 is SGHTS and CDR2 is YDEGEE. Trimming removed 0 bases from V and 2 bases from J, with 11 bases in between. This CDR3 spans 15 amino acids. The CDR3 sequence is CASSLVTGGNYGYTF. For the CDR3, the DNA is TGTGCCAGCAGCTTGGTCACAGGAGGGAACTATGGCTACACCTTC.

The chain is built from TRBV11-2 and TRBJ1-2; the D gene is possibly TRBD1 (5 bases). This CDR3 is 14 amino acids long. Per the germline V gene, CDR1 is SGHAT and CDR2 is FQNNGV. With 1 base removed from V and 10 bases from J, the gap between germline ends came to 16 bases. CDR3 nucleotide sequence: TGTGCCAGCAGCTTAGCAGCAGGGCCCTCTCCCTACACCTTC. Translating gives CASSLAAGPSPYTF.